Below are 15 T cell receptor beta chains sequenced from a single sample in a study of lymphopenia after photon versus proton radiotherapy. Repertoires were generated with immunoSEQ multiplex PCR, while TCRdb's copy carries only in-frame clones and drops some. The sample includes 60,000 or so clones, about 85% of them seen just once. The sample here was peripheral blood, taken from a patient treated with proton-based radiotherapy. The receptors derive from an elderly man with esophageal cancer.

The CDR3 sequence is CASSLVLGRGMNTEAFF. The CDR3 DNA reads TGTGCCAGCAGCTTAGTTCTGGGCCGCGGAATGAACACTGAAGCTTTCTTT. This chain uses TRBV7-6 with TRBJ1-1; no definite D call. V gave up 1 base and J gave up 0 bases, with 15 bases separating them. Germline CDR1 SGHVS, CDR2 FNYEAQ. The CDR3 is 17 amino acids. The full variable domain, with the rest looked up from reference TRBV7-6 and TRBJ1-1, is GAGVSQSPRYKVTKRGQDVALRCDPISGHVSLYWYRQALGQGPEFLTYFNYEAQQDKSGLPNDRFSAERPEGSISTLTIQRTEQRDSAMYRCASSLVLGRGMNTEAFFGQGTRLTVV.

J is TRBJ2-7 and V is TRBV7-6; 11 nucleotides line up with TRBD2. Germline trimming cut 4 bases from V and 0 bases from J; bases unmatched to any gene: 8. CDR3 length: 17 residues. From germline, CDR1 is SGHVS and CDR2 FNYEAQ. CDR3 residues: CASSYGTSGYSSYEQYF. CDR3 DNA: TGTGCCAGCAGCTACGGGACTAGCGGATACTCCTCCTACGAGCAGTACTTC.

V and J are TRBV4-2 and TRBJ1-1, with D possibly TRBD1 on 5 matching bases. Germline V gives CDR1 LGHNA, CDR2 YNFKEQ. The CDR3 is made up of 13 amino acids. V lost 4 bases and J lost 7, with 13 bases in between. The CDR3: CASSPRDGYEAFF. In DNA form, the CDR3 reads TGTGCCAGCAGCCCCAGGGACGGCTATGAAGCTTTCTTT.

This clone appeared a few times. The gene calls are TRBV7-2 and TRBJ2-1; 7 nucleotides line up with TRBD2. The CDR3 contains 13 residues. The junction had 1 base not matched to a gene; V was cut back by 0 bases and J by 8 bases. Germline V gene data show CDR1 as SGHTA and CDR2 as FQGNSA. This chain's CDR3 is CASSLARGYEQFF. CDR3 nucleotides: TGTGCCAGCAGCTTAGCGCGGGGGTATGAGCAGTTCTTC. The variable domain in full, with the rest retrieved from reference TRBV7-2 and TRBJ2-1, is GAGVSQSPSNKVTEKGKDVELRCDPISGHTALYWYRQSLGQGLEFLIYFQGNSAPDKSGLPSDRFSAERTGGSVSTLTIQRTQQEDSAVYLCASSLARGYEQFFGPGTRLTVL.

The gene calls are TRBV6-5 and TRBJ1-5, with 8 bases fitting TRBD1. The ends lost 5 bases at V and 4 bases at J; junction bases unmatched: 4. The CDR3 has 14 residues. The V gene's germline CDR1 is MNHEY and CDR2 SVGAGI. Here the CDR3 DNA reads TGTGCCAGCAGTCCGACAGGGGAGAATCAGCCCCAGCATTTT. It is translated as CASSPTGENQPQHF.

This sequence joins TRBV25-1 and TRBJ2-2; D is unresolved. This CDR3 has 12 residues. Germline V gives CDR1 MGHDK, CDR2 SYGVNS. V was cut by 10 bases and J by 1 base, with 7 bases left in between. DNA for the CDR3: TGTGCCACCTCAGGGAACACCGGGGAGCTGTTTTTT. It codes for CATSGNTGELFF.

This chain connects TRBV11-2 to TRBJ2-1; 9 bases map to TRBD2. The ends lost 8 bases at V and 0 bases at J; junction bases unmatched: 14. The CDR3 covers 18 residues. Germline V gene data show CDR1 as SGHAT and CDR2 as FQNNGV. CDR3 coding DNA: TGTGCCAGCGGGGAGTTAGCGGGAGAGGCGGGCTCCTACAATGAGCAGTTCTTC. Translation gives CASGELAGEAGSYNEQFF.

This clone was counted a single time. The V gene is TRBV21-1, the J gene TRBJ1-1; the DNA was not compared with TRBD1, the D call given in the table. TRBV21-1 is termed a pseudogene. This CDR3 is 15 amino acids long. CDR3 residues: CASSLRDRSHTEAFF. The CDR3 coding sequence is TGTGCCAGCAGCCTACGGGACAGGTCACACACTGAAGCTTTCTTT.

This clone showed up just once. The chain employs TRBV18 and TRBJ2-7; maybe TRBD2 (5 bases). Trimming removed 0 bases at V and 6 bases at J, with 12 bases between. The CDR3 extends over 14 amino acids. Germline CDR1 and CDR2: KGHSH and LQKENI. CDR3 nucleotide sequence: TGTGCCAGCTCACCACCGGCTGGAGAGGGCGAGCAGTACTTC. Protein sequence: CASSPPAGEGEQYF.

This clone was seen only once. The chain is built from TRBV29-1 and TRBJ2-7; 8 bases map to TRBD1. The CDR3 is 14 amino acids. After removal of 0 bases from V and 6 bases from J, the junction contained 7 bases not matched to a gene. CDR1 is SQVTM, CDR2 ANQGSEA, per germline. The CDR3 DNA reads as TGCAGCGTTGAAGATCGGACAGGGACGGGCGAGCAGTACTTC. Its protein product is CSVEDRTGTGEQYF.

This clone occurred once. J is TRBJ1-3 and V is TRBV2; 9 nucleotides line up with TRBD1. Germline V gene lookup returns CDR1 SNHLY and CDR2 FYNNEI. The CDR3 runs to 15 residues. The ends lost 3 bases at V and 2 bases at J; junction bases unmatched: 2. The CDR3 sequence: CASSDGTGTGNTIYF. DNA of the CDR3: TGTGCCAGCAGTGACGGGACAGGGACTGGAAACACCATATATTTT.

This chain connects TRBV6-5 to TRBJ2-7; the match to TRBD1 covers 7 bases. CDR3 size: 14 residues. V lost 5 bases and J lost 7; bases outside the gene matches: 11. Looked up from germline, CDR1 is MNHEY and CDR2 is SVGAGI. The CDR3 DNA reads as TGTGCCAGCAGTGCCCCTTGGACAGGCAAAGAGCAGTACTTC. Encoded protein: CASSAPWTGKEQYF.

The V gene is TRBV18, the J gene TRBJ2-7, with 14 nucleotides matching TRBD2. CDR3 length equals 14 residues. Trimming at V came to 0 bases and at J to 12 bases, leaving 4 bases not matched to a gene. Germline CDR1 and CDR2: KGHSH and LQKENI. CDR3 amino acids: CASSPPHGTSGRYF. CDR3 DNA: TGTGCCAGCTCACCACCGCACGGGACTAGCGGGAGGTACTTC.

The chain couples TRBV19 to TRBJ1-2; D not certain. Trimming stripped 10 bases from V and 8 bases from J, with 17 bases between. This CDR3 comprises 12 residues. Germline loops: CDR1 LNHDA, CDR2 SQIVND (reference sequence). The CDR3: CAITGRYGGYTF. For the CDR3, the DNA is TGTGCCATAACCGGACGGTATGGAGGCTACACCTTC.

The J gene is TRBJ2-7, the V gene TRBV29-1, with TRBD1 identical over 11 bases. Germline CDR1 is SQVTM and CDR2 is ANQGSEA. The trim removed 6 bases at V and 1 base at J, leaving 5 bases unmatched. The CDR3 is 14 residues long. This chain's CDR3 is CSVVGTGGSYEQYF. The CDR3 nucleotides are TGCAGCGTGGTTGGGACAGGGGGTTCCTACGAGCAGTACTTC.